These T cell receptor beta chains were read from a single sample in a study of blood T cell repertoires in COVID-19. Repertoires were generated with immunoSEQ multiplex PCR, while TCRdb's copy carries only in-frame clones and drops some. The sample comprises tens of thousands of clones, over 75% of which are singletons, and 8.5% to 10% rests with the top ten. Sequences were obtained from peripheral blood. The receptors were gathered from a man aged 30-40 years with active or convalescent COVID-19. CDR3s leave out the opening cysteine and the closing phenylalanine or tryptophan. Each record gives: CDR3 protein, D gene, clone size, V gene. The D gene is left open where the match is weak. The listing skips clone size in some rows; elsewhere it reads once, few, many or a size class.

ASSRIFRDKNTGELF | NA | NA | TRBV18
ASSLSGPNLGFSTNEKLF | NA | NA | TRBV27
ASSVDGGANSPLH | NA | NA | TRBV9
ASSLGTGPHYGYT | TRBD1 | once | TRBV5-5
ASGSPGENTEAF | NA | NA | TRBV12-5
ASSLGQGVNSPLH | TRBD1 | few | TRBV3-1/TRBV3-2
ASSESGGGYT | NA | once | TRBV2
ASRILNRDGYT | NA | NA | TRBV5-1
ASSLAGGNTGELF | NA | NA | TRBV7-6
ATSAPSGQGTGNTIY | TRBD1 | NA | TRBV24-1
ASSSTNRGEQY | NA | NA | TRBV7-2
ASRSTGTSTDTQY | NA | NA | TRBV19
ASRLKDRGGNSGSEETQY | NA | NA | TRBV12-2
ASSPTGFGTGELF | TRBD1 | NA | TRBV19
ASRRVGGPYEQY | NA | NA | TRBV6-5
ASSLKYGHYGYT | NA | NA | TRBV5-8
ASSQARGGLFYGEKLF | NA | NA | TRBV4-1
ASRYRIALSDTQY | NA | NA | TRBV2
ASSSSGTANGYT | TRBD1 | NA | TRBV5-1
ASSIRGQDGYT | TRBD1 | NA | TRBV19